The clone carrying this T cell receptor (beta chain) was seen repeatedly, ten times or more. V lost 5 bases, J lost 8 bases, and 5 bases stayed unmatched. Germline V gene sequence: CDR1 LGHNA, CDR2 YNFKEQ. This CDR3 region has 13 residues. This record comes from a study of T-cell reconstitution after alpha-beta-depleted transplantation in children. A library of TCRbeta sequences, prepared with unique molecular identifiers, was generated. TCRdb reanalysed the PCR reads using MiXCR and keeps one entry per CDR3 protein. The repertoire holds 55,000 to 85,000 distinct CDR3 sequences, with 11% as singletons.

This specimen was PBMCs, taken before TCRalphabeta/CD19-depleted stem cell transplant. This chain connects TRBV4-2 to TRBJ2-2, with TRBD2 identical over 7 bases. This receptor was obtained from a boy aged 5 to 17 with acute myeloid leukemia, due to receive a stem cell transplant. The chain's CDR3 is CASSDGREGELFF. As DNA, the CDR3 is TGTGCCAGCAGCGATGGGAGGGAGGGGGAGCTGTTTTTT.